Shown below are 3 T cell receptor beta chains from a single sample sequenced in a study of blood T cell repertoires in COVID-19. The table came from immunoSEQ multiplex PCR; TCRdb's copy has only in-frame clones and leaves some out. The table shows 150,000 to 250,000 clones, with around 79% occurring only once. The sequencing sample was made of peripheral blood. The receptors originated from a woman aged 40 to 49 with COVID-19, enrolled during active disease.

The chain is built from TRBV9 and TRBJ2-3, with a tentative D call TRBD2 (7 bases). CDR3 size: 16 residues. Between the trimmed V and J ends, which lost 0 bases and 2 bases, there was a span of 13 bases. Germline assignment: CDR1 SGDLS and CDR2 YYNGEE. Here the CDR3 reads CASSVVAGAPTDTQYF. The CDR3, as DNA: TGTGCCAGCAGCGTAGTGGCGGGGGCGCCCACAGATACGCAGTATTTT.

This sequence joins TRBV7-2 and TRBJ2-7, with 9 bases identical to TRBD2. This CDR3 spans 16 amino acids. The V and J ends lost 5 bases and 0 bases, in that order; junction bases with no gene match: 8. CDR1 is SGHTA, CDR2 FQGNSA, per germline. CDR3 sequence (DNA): TGTGCCAGCAGCCCGCTGACTAGCGGATTCTCCTACGAGCAGTACTTC. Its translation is CASSPLTSGFSYEQYF.

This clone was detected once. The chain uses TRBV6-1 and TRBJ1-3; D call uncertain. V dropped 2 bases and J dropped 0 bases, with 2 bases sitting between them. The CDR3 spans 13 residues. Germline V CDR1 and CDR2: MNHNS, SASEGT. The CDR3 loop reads CASSEHSGNTIYF. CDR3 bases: TGTGCCAGCAGTGAACACTCTGGAAACACCATATATTTT.